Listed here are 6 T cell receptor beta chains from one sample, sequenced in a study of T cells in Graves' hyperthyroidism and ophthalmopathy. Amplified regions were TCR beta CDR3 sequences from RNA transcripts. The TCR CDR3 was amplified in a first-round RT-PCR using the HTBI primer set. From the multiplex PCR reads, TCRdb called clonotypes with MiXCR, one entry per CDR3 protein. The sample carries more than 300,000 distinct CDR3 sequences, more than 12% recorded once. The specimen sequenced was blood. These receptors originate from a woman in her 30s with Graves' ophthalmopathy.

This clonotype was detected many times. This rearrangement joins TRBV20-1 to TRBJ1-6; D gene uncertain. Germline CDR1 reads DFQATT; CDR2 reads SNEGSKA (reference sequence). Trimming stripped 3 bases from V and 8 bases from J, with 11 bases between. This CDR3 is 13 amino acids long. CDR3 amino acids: CSASRGFDSPLHF. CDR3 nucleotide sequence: TGCAGTGCTAGCCGAGGGTTCGATTCACCCCTCCACTTT.

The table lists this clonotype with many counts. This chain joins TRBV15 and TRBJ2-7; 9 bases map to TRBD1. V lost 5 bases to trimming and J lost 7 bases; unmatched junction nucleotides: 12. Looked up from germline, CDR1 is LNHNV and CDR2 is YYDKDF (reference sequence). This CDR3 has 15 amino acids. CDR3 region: CATSRRDRDLSEQYF. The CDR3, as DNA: TGTGCCACCAGCCGCCGGGACAGGGATTTATCGGAGCAGTACTTC.

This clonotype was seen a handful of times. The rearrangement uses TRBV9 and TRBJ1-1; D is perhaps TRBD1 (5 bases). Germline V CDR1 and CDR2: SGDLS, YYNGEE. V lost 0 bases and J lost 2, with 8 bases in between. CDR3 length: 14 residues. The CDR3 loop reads CASSVGGVNTEAFF. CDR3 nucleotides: TGTGCCAGCAGCGTAGGGGGGGTAAACACTGAAGCTTTCTTT.

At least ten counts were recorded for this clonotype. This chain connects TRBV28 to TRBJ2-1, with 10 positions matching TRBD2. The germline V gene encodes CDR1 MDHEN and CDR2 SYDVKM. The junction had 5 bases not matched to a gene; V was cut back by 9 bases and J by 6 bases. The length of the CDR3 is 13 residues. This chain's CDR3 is CASLAGVSNEQFF. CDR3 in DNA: TGTGCCAGTCTAGCGGGGGTTTCCAATGAGCAGTTCTTC.

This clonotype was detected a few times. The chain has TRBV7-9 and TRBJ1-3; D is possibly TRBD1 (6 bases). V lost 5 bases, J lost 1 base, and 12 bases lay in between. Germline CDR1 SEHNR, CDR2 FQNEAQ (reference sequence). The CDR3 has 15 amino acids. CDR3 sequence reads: CASSPDSTSGNTIYF. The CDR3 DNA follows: TGTGCCAGCAGCCCGGACAGTACTTCTGGAAACACCATATATTTT.

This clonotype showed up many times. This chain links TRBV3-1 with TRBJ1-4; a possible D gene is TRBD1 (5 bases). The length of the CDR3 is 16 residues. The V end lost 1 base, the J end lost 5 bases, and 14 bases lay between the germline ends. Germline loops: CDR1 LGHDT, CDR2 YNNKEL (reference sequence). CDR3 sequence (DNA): TGTGCCAGCAGCCAAGTACCCCAGGGAGGGAATGAAAAACTGTTTTTT. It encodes CASSQVPQGGNEKLFF.